This T cell receptor (beta chain) was observed in a study of control samples from healthy donors and cancer patients (dated by TCRdb to the early 2020s). A word on this clone: Which antigen it targets is not known. The sample holds no much larger clone one base away, and base qualities are not on file.

A distance of 7 bases separates the germline ends of V and J, which lose 1 base and 1 base respectively. Inclusive of the bounding cysteine and phenylalanine, the CDR3 is 14 residues long. Of all the DNA, just the CDR3 is kept, 42 bases in frame from base 1. CDR1 is given as MNHNS and CDR2 as SASEGT, both from the germline V gene. The method was the immunoSEQ multiplex PCR assay. TCRdb stores this immuneACCESS table with in-frame sequences only. Part of the clones is absent; in the studies checked, under half of the shortfall reflects unresolved V genes, and no reason is known for the rest. A total of about 170,000 clones appear in this sample, 93% of them only once. About 4% of the sample goes to the ten largest clones.

Rearrangement joined TRBV6-1 to TRBJ1-1; no confident D gene assignment can be made. The sequencing sample was made of blood. This TCR came from a woman in her sixties in good health. The bases are TGTGCCAGCAGTGAAGTGACGGGGAACACTGAAGCTTTCTTT. This codes for CASSEVTGNTEAFF.